The 16 T cell receptor beta chains below all came from one sample that was sequenced in a study of blood T cell repertoires in COVID-19. TCRdb keeps only in-frame clones here, not all; method: immunoSEQ multiplex PCR. The sample has 70,000 or so clones; 65% to 85% are singletons. Sequencing input: peripheral blood. These receptors all stem from a man aged 60-69 years with COVID-19, enrolled during active disease.

This clone was found a few times. Here the CDR3 reads CASSLGRYNEQFF. DNA of the CDR3: TGTGCCAGCAGTCTCGGGAGATACAATGAGCAGTTCTTC. The rearrangement uses TRBV6-5 and TRBJ2-1; maybe TRBD2 (6 bases). The CDR3 totals 13 residues. Between the trimmed V and J ends, which lost 5 bases and 4 bases, there was a span of 9 bases. The germline CDR1 and CDR2 sequences are MNHEY and SVGAGI.

This clone has more than one count but fewer than ten. J is TRBJ2-7 and V is TRBV6-5; D unresolved. Germline values: CDR1 MNHEY, CDR2 SVGAGI. The CDR3 runs to 14 residues. The V end lost 0 bases, the J end lost 5 bases, and 11 bases lay between the germline ends. The DNA of the CDR3 is TGTGCCAGCAGTTACTCGACTTACGGTGACGAGCAGTACTTC. Translating gives CASSYSTYGDEQYF.

This clone came up once. CDR3 loop: CASSLLGGETQYF. DNA of the CDR3: TGCGCCAGCAGCTTGCTGGGAGGGGAGACCCAGTACTTC. The chain is built from TRBV5-1 and TRBJ2-5; 7 positions match TRBD2. The ends lost 1 base at V and 5 bases at J; junction bases unmatched: 2. The CDR3 runs to 13 residues. Germline CDR1 reads SGHRS; CDR2 reads YFSETQ.

The chain links TRBV19 to TRBJ1-2, with D hard to call. The V gene's germline CDR1 is LNHDA and CDR2 SQIVND (reference sequence). V lost 5 bases and J lost 3, with 7 bases in between. There are 12 residues in the CDR3. In nucleotides, the CDR3 is TGTGCCAGTAGTCCCGGGGACTATGGCTACACCTTC. Its protein product is CASSPGDYGYTF.

This clone was seen a handful of times. The V call is TRBV25-1, the J call TRBJ2-7, with a possible D match to TRBD1 (6 bases). This CDR3 has 13 amino acids. Trimming shortened V by 4 bases and J by 6 bases, and 13 bases separated the two germline ends. Germline V gene lookup returns CDR1 MGHDK and CDR2 SYGVNS. CDR3 coding DNA: TGTGCCAGCAGTGGCAGGGGCCGGGGCGAGCAGTACTTC. It is translated as CASSGRGRGEQYF.

The chain couples TRBV5-1 to TRBJ1-1; 8 bases are shared with TRBD1. Germline assignment: CDR1 SGHRS and CDR2 YFSETQ. J lost 4 bases, V lost 0 bases, and 2 bases had no gene match. CDR3 length: 14 residues. CDR3 nucleotide sequence: TGCGCCAGCAGCTTGGGGACAGGGAGCACTGAAGCTTTCTTT. Its protein is CASSLGTGSTEAFF.

The chain employs TRBV4-1 and TRBJ2-2; tentative D call: TRBD1 (5 bases). CDR1 MGHRA and CDR2 YSYEKL come from the germline V gene. V was clipped by 4 bases and J by 2 bases, with 14 bases between them. The CDR3 covers 16 residues. CDR3 residues: CASSPDRIINTGELFF. CDR3 bases: TGCGCCAGCAGCCCCGACAGAATCATCAACACCGGGGAGCTGTTTTTT.

The chain combines TRBV12-5 with TRBJ1-5, with D uncertain. This CDR3 has 12 amino acids. V was shortened by 5 bases and J by 6 bases, with 8 bases between the two germline ends. Germline V gene lookup returns CDR1 LGHNT and CDR2 FRNRAP. In DNA, the CDR3 is TGTGCTAGTGGTGACGGGGTTCAGCCCCAGCATTTT. Translation gives CASGDGVQPQHF.

This clone appeared a few times. The rearrangement uses TRBV11-3 and TRBJ1-6; possible D gene TRBD1, 6 bases. Trimming took off 1 base at V and 5 bases at J, with 9 bases between the two ends. CDR3 length: 15 amino acids. Germline assignment: CDR1 SGHNT and CDR2 YENEEA. The CDR3 spells CASSLVGTNNSPLHF. CDR3 in DNA: TGTGCCAGCAGCTTAGTAGGGACAAATAATTCACCCCTCCACTTT.

The rearrangement links TRBV5-4 to TRBJ1-5; D is perhaps TRBD1 (6 bases). There are 15 residues in the CDR3. Trimming took 2 bases from V and 2 from J, leaving 11 bases between them. The germline CDR1 and CDR2 sequences are SGHNT and YYREEE (reference sequence). The CDR3 reads CASSFFRGGNQPQHF. CDR3 DNA: TGTGCCAGCAGCTTCTTCAGGGGAGGCAATCAGCCCCAGCATTTT.

This clone appeared a few times. The chain combines TRBV9 with TRBJ2-2; D not certain. The V end lost 2 bases, the J end lost 1 base, and 3 bases lay between the germline ends. CDR1 SGDLS and CDR2 YYNGEE come from the germline V gene. This CDR3 has 13 residues. The DNA of the CDR3 is TGTGCCAGCAGCGTCCAGAACACCGGGGAGCTGTTTTTT. It specifies CASSVQNTGELFF.

V usage is TRBV11-3 and J usage is TRBJ1-5; 10 bases match TRBD1. Trimming cost V 10 bases and J 6 bases; bases outside gene matches: 12. The CDR3 spans 15 residues. Germline V lookup: CDR1 SGHNT, CDR2 YENEEA. CDR3 nucleotide sequence: TGTGCCAAATACCGGGACAGGGGAGAAGGTCAGCCCCAGCATTTT. It encodes CAKYRDRGEGQPQHF.

The chain couples TRBV19 to TRBJ1-5; TRBD1 matches 9 bases. The CDR3 spans 16 residues. The germline gives CDR1 LNHDA, CDR2 SQIVND (reference sequence). J lost 6 bases, V lost 5 bases, and 11 bases had no gene match. The CDR3 nucleotides read TGTGCCAGTAGTTACGGGGGGACAGGGTATTCTCAGCCCCAGCATTTT. Residues: CASSYGGTGYSQPQHF.

The genes are TRBV6-6 and TRBJ1-6; TRBD1 might be the D (6 bases). The V and J ends lost 10 bases and 9 bases respectively, with 16 bases between them. The germline CDR1 and CDR2 sequences are MNHNY and SVGAGI (reference sequence). This CDR3 contains 13 residues. The CDR3 loop is CATDRTVGSPLHF. DNA of the CDR3: TGTGCCACCGACCGGACAGTGGGTTCACCCCTCCACTTT.

The chain recombines TRBV6-1 with TRBJ2-4, with D maybe TRBD1 (6 bases). Trimming removed 1 base at V and 0 bases at J, with 10 bases between. The CDR3 covers 16 residues. Looked up from germline, CDR1 is MNHNS and CDR2 is SASEGT. CDR3 residues: CASSEGQGIAKNIQYF. As DNA, the CDR3 is TGTGCCAGCAGTGAAGGCCAGGGGATAGCCAAAAACATTCAGTACTTC.

The J gene is TRBJ2-1, the V gene TRBV11-3, with TRBD2 as a possible D gene (5 bases). In germline, CDR1 is SGHNT, CDR2 YENEEA. The V gene lost 1 base and the J gene lost 5 bases, with 6 bases spanning the gap. The CDR3 totals 13 residues. The CDR3 reads CASSLGGHNEQFF. The CDR3 DNA reads TGTGCCAGCAGCTTAGGCGGGCACAATGAGCAGTTCTTC.